The entry below describes one T cell receptor beta chain. The target of this receptor is not known. Base qualities were left out, and no much larger clone turns up one base away. The entry originates in a study of blood T cells in healthy people across ages (dated by TCRdb to the mid-2010s). About the study as a whole: In model experiments, roughly one uniquely barcoded TCR beta cDNA molecule per two T cells was captured by template switching. To track age-related changes in TCR beta repertoire diversity, the study relied on deep sequencing normalized with unique cDNA molecular identifiers. The donors were divided into four age groups: young (average approximately 16 years), middle-aged (about 40), aged (approximately 62) and long-lived (roughly 82). To avoid experimental bias, donors of different ages were distributed randomly across sequencing lanes. Two additional independent replicas of 1 million unique cDNA reads from the same blood draw were analyzed for two donors (one aged 18 to 30 and one aged 80 or older). General study outcomes and caveats: Because donor CMV infection status was unknown, age-related changes in expanded clonotypes were potentially confounded. Estimates of total diversity from one million sequenced T cells were regarded as lower bounds and underestimates. The percentage of naive T cells measured by flow cytometry correlated strongly with observed TCR beta diversity. Compared with the aged group, the long-lived group had more naive CD4+ T cells, fewer expanded clones and increased TCR diversity, suggesting age selection. Because profiling used bulk unsorted PBMCs, naive and antigen-experienced compartments could not be compared conclusively. Observed TCR beta diversity per million T cells fell roughly linearly with age, and a significant reduction was already apparent by age around 40.

Donors were a few dozen systemically healthy Caucasian individuals from Russia aged roughly 6 to 90 years. Roughly 10 milliliters of peripheral blood were drawn from each donor into EDTA-treated Vacutainer tubes. PBMCs were isolated by Ficoll-Paque density-gradient centrifugation, with at least 6.5 million obtained per sample. Total RNA, at least 5 micrograms per sample, was extracted from PBMCs with Trizol reagent. For every donor, flow cytometry on a PBMC aliquot measured the percentage of naive CD45RAhigh/CD27high T cells. Deletion took 2 bases off V and 1 base off J, with a span of 7 bases between the germline ends. The germline V gene (reference sequence) sets CDR1 to MNHNY and CDR2 to SVGAGI. The CDR3 starts with the cysteine, ends with the phenylalanine, and has 14 residues. CDR3 DNA is the only sequence kept; it has 42 bases, read in frame from the first base. The method was 5' RACE. The data were produced on an Illumina HiSeq 2500. The second PCR ran for roughly 7 to 12 cycles and used a J-beta primer mix along with a sample-barcoded 5' primer. A template-switch 5' adaptor carrying 12 random nucleotides introduced a unique molecular identifier onto each TCR beta cDNA molecule. Each sample yielded at least 3 million CDR3-containing paired-end reads. First-strand cDNA was synthesized from all RNA with the Mint cDNA synthesis kit, primed by a TRBC-specific oligonucleotide. All cDNA was treated with uracil-DNA glycosylase and then went through a first 18-cycle PCR with the universal primers M1SS and BC2_uni_R. Per the authors' processing: Each sample was normalized by randomly selecting 1 million high-quality reads, each carrying a distinct molecular identifier. Instead of being binned into consensus sequences, reads with shared molecular identifiers were discarded. CDR3 identification, clonotype clustering and error correction used MiTCR with a Q25 quality threshold and the strictest error-elimination algorithm. A nonparametric unseen species model using Euler transformation provided a lower-bound estimate of total TCR beta diversity. TCRdb itself trimmed the public reads at Q25 with fastp, ran MiXCR and retained productive beta chains. Every entry covers one CDR3 protein and lists the most common genes and DNA from its rows. None of the V and J calls come from the authors' own analysis; TCRdb made them. In all, the sample holds about a million distinct CDR3 sequences, and roughly half of those were seen once. Of the sample, about 20% falls within the top ten clones.

Sequencing was done on a sample of blood. The source is an older woman in good health. The sequence links TRBV6-6 to TRBJ2-3, with the D gene not confidently named. The nucleotide sequence reads as follows: TGTGCCAGCAGTTACAACGCCGGCACAGATACGCAGTATTTT. It encodes CASSYNAGTDTQYF.